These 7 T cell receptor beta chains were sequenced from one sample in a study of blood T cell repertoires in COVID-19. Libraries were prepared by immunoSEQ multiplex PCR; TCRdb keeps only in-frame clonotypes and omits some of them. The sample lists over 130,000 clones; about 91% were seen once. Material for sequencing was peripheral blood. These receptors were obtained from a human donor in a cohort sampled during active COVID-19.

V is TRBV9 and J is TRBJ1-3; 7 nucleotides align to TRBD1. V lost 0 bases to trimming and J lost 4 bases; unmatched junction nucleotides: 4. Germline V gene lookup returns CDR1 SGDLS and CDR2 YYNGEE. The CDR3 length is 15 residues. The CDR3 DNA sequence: TGTGCCAGCAGCGTAGAGGGGGCTTCCGGAAACACCATATATTTT. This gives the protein CASSVEGASGNTIYF.

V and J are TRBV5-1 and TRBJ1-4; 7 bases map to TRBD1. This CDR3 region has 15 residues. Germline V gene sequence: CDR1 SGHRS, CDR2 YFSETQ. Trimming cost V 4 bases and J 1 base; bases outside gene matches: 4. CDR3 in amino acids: CASSPYRGTNEKLFF. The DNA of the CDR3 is TGCGCCAGCAGCCCGTACAGGGGAACTAATGAAAAACTGTTTTTT.

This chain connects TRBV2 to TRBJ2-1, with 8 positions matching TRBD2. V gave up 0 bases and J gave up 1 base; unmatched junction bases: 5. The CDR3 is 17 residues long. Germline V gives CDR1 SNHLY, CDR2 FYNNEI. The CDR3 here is CASSEAERGMSYNEQFF. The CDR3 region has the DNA TGTGCCAGCAGTGAAGCAGAGCGGGGGATGTCCTACAATGAGCAGTTCTTC.

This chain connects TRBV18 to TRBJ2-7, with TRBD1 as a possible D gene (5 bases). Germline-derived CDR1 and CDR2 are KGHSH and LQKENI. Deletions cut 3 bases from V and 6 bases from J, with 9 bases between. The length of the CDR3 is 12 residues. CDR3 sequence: CASSPSGFEQYF. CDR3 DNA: TGTGCCAGCTCACCTTCAGGGTTCGAGCAGTACTTC. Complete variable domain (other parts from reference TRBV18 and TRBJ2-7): NAGVMQNPRHLVRRRGQEARLRCSPMKGHSHVYWYRQLPEEGLKFMVYLQKENIIDESGMPKERFSAEFPKEGPSILRIQQVVRGDSAAYFCASSPSGFEQYFGPGTRLTVT.

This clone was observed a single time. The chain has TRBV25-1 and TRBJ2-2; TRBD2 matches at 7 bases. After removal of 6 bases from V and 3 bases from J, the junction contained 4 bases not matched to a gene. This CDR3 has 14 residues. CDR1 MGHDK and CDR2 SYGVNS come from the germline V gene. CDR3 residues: CASSLGGYTGELFF. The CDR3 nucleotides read TGTGCCAGCAGCCTCGGGGGGTACACCGGGGAGCTGTTTTTT.

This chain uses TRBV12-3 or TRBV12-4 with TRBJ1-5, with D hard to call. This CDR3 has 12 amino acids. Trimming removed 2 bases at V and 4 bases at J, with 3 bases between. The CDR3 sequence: CASSLPNQPQHF. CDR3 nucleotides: TGTGCCAGCAGTTTACCGAATCAGCCCCAGCATTTT.

DNA for the CDR3: TGTGCCAGCAGCTTAGGCGGCTACTCCTACGAGCAGTACTTC. This sequence encodes CASSLGGYSYEQYF. The J gene is TRBJ2-7, the V gene TRBV11-2; D not certain. V lost 1 base, J lost 0 bases, and 7 bases lay in between. The length of the CDR3 is 14 residues. The germline V gene encodes CDR1 SGHAT and CDR2 FQNNGV.